These T cell receptor beta chains were read from a single sample in a study of technical replicates of blood from a few donors. Here immunoSEQ multiplex PCR was the method, and the copy in TCRdb shows in-frame clones only, minus some. This sample yields some 80,000 clones, of which around 94% are seen a single time; 0.35% to 0.4% belongs to the top ten. The sequencing sample was made of T cells isolated from PBMCs. The receptors come from a human donor in good health. Each CDR3 is given with its conserved first and last residue. Each record gives: J gene, V gene, CDR3 protein.

J gene: TRBJ2-7; V gene: TRBV10-1; CDR3 protein: CASSGDTYEQYF
J gene: TRBJ1-2; V gene: TRBV27; CDR3 protein: CASSLGGDGYTF
J gene: TRBJ2-7; V gene: TRBV14; CDR3 protein: CASSHTSGSYEQYF
J gene: TRBJ2-1; V gene: TRBV11-3; CDR3 protein: CASSLLLAGGLDSYNEQFF
J gene: TRBJ1-1; V gene: TRBV28; CDR3 protein: CASLRTGGRPKAFF
J gene: TRBJ2-7; V gene: TRBV11-2; CDR3 protein: CASSLGLNYEQYF
J gene: TRBJ1-2; V gene: TRBV30; CDR3 protein: CAWSQGQDRFLYGYTF
J gene: TRBJ1-5; V gene: TRBV6-4; CDR3 protein: CASSLEGDQPQHF
J gene: TRBJ2-7; V gene: TRBV2; CDR3 protein: CASLHSGYEQYF
J gene: TRBJ1-5; V gene: TRBV18; CDR3 protein: CASSPRTGGVNQPQHF
J gene: TRBJ1-2; V gene: TRBV5-1; CDR3 protein: CASSFETGNYTF
J gene: TRBJ2-6; V gene: TRBV6-6; CDR3 protein: CASSPMANVLTF
J gene: TRBJ2-5; V gene: TRBV2; CDR3 protein: CASRGGLAGAETQYF
J gene: TRBJ1-1; V gene: TRBV6-5; CDR3 protein: CASSYSAGENTEAFF
J gene: TRBJ2-3; V gene: TRBV18; CDR3 protein: CASSGQGSSDTQYF
J gene: TRBJ1-1; V gene: TRBV14; CDR3 protein: CASSQGEGTEAFF
J gene: TRBJ2-2; V gene: TRBV4-1; CDR3 protein: CASSQDRGLVFTGELFF
J gene: TRBJ1-1; V gene: TRBV6-1; CDR3 protein: CAISLRTEAFF
J gene: TRBJ2-1; V gene: TRBV20-1; CDR3 protein: CSWGSGRPKFF
J gene: TRBJ1-2; V gene: TRBV5-8; CDR3 protein: CASSIGQGNYGYTF
J gene: TRBJ2-7; V gene: TRBV19; CDR3 protein: CASSYSEGISEQYF
J gene: TRBJ1-3; V gene: TRBV6-4; CDR3 protein: CASSEHGGDTIYF
J gene: TRBJ1-4; V gene: TRBV6-5; CDR3 protein: CATARTASNEKLFF
J gene: TRBJ1-4; V gene: TRBV5-1; CDR3 protein: CASSFGTGLNEKLFF
J gene: TRBJ2-7; V gene: TRBV5-4; CDR3 protein: CASSGGLVLYEQYF
J gene: TRBJ2-7; V gene: TRBV5-4; CDR3 protein: CASSLVTGLAGYEQYF
J gene: TRBJ1-4; V gene: TRBV5-6; CDR3 protein: CASSTPPGAENEKLFF
J gene: TRBJ2-2; V gene: TRBV6-5; CDR3 protein: CASRRDRSTGELFF
J gene: TRBJ2-3; V gene: TRBV5-1; CDR3 protein: CASELDGESTDTQYF
J gene: TRBJ2-2; V gene: TRBV4-2; CDR3 protein: CASSQLLQGADTGELFF
J gene: TRBJ1-2; V gene: TRBV2; CDR3 protein: CASSEDVGSYGYTF
J gene: TRBJ2-1; V gene: TRBV10-1; CDR3 protein: CASSESGREWQFF
J gene: TRBJ2-1; V gene: TRBV7-3; CDR3 protein: CASSPSPAGVNEQFF
J gene: TRBJ2-2; V gene: TRBV9; CDR3 protein: CASSAGTSTGELFF
J gene: TRBJ2-7; V gene: TRBV5-5; CDR3 protein: CASSFSRDSYEQYF
J gene: TRBJ1-5; V gene: TRBV10-1; CDR3 protein: CASSEPSGQGYQPQHF
J gene: TRBJ1-5; V gene: TRBV6-1; CDR3 protein: CASSVPGRSSQPQHF
J gene: TRBJ2-5; V gene: TRBV28; CDR3 protein: CATWGVQETQYF
J gene: TRBJ1-1; V gene: TRBV6-1; CDR3 protein: CATKGGYTEAFF
J gene: TRBJ2-7; V gene: TRBV6-5; CDR3 protein: CASSSWARGSYEQYF
J gene: TRBJ2-1; V gene: TRBV27; CDR3 protein: CASRVLGLAGNNEQFF
J gene: TRBJ1-5; V gene: TRBV21-1; CDR3 protein: CASSPPGHVDQPQHF
J gene: TRBJ2-5; V gene: TRBV18; CDR3 protein: CASSPQTGLQETQYF
J gene: TRBJ2-7; V gene: TRBV13; CDR3 protein: CASSLVGGSGLYEQYF
J gene: TRBJ2-2; V gene: TRBV5-5; CDR3 protein: CASSTGQMQYRTGELFF
J gene: TRBJ2-5; V gene: TRBV11-2; CDR3 protein: CASSLESALWETQYF
J gene: TRBJ2-3; V gene: TRBV4-1; CDR3 protein: CASSQEDHGTDINTDTQYF
J gene: TRBJ2-1; V gene: TRBV7-9; CDR3 protein: CASSLGGREIHNEQFF
J gene: TRBJ1-2; V gene: TRBV9; CDR3 protein: CASSVGAPYGYTF
J gene: TRBJ1-3; V gene: TRBV5-4; CDR3 protein: CASSLEPYLSGNTIYF
J gene: TRBJ2-3; V gene: TRBV14; CDR3 protein: CASSQAGADTQYF
J gene: TRBJ1-1; V gene: TRBV10-3; CDR3 protein: CAISLGEDTEAFF
J gene: TRBJ2-2; V gene: TRBV5-6; CDR3 protein: CASSLGGFTGELFF
J gene: TRBJ2-6; V gene: TRBV30; CDR3 protein: CAWGHPWRGANVLTF
J gene: TRBJ2-7; V gene: TRBV5-4; CDR3 protein: CASSLETSYEQYF
J gene: TRBJ2-6; V gene: TRBV9; CDR3 protein: CASSVSKQAHRSGANVLTF
J gene: TRBJ2-1; V gene: TRBV11-2; CDR3 protein: CASSSKTRFNEQFF